The 15 T cell receptor beta chains listed next were all sequenced from one sample in a study of identical twins. TCRdb recomputed calls from the 5' RACE reads with MiXCR, one row per CDR3 protein. Of about 900,000 distinct CDR3 sequences detected, roughly an eighth appear once; the ten largest clones hold roughly 1.5%. These data were also filed under a second study, of yellow fever vaccine responses in identical twins.

The sample taken for sequencing was PBMCs. The receptors were sampled from a woman younger than 30 in good health.

The gene calls are TRBV12-3 or TRBV12-4 and TRBJ2-7, with D tentatively TRBD1 (5 bases). This CDR3 has 12 amino acids. V was clipped by 6 bases and J by 6 bases, with 12 bases between them. The CDR3 bases are TGTGCCAGCAGAGCAGGGCTGGCCGAGCAGTACTTC. Residues: CASRAGLAEQYF.

The chain links TRBV7-9 to TRBJ2-7; 12 bases align to TRBD1. This CDR3 has 15 amino acids. CDR1 and CDR2 from the germline V gene are SEHNR and FQNEAQ (reference sequence). Losses at the gene ends were 4 bases for V and 5 bases for J; bases not matched to a gene: 6. This CDR3 reads CASSYLGQGAHEQYF. The CDR3 DNA follows: TGTGCCAGCAGCTATTTGGGACAGGGGGCACACGAGCAGTACTTC.

The CDR3 here is CASSHLLAGVGEQFF. The CDR3 nucleotides read TGTGCCAGCAGTCATCTACTAGCGGGAGTAGGGGAGCAGTTCTTC. The chain joins TRBV28 to TRBJ2-1; TRBD2 aligns across 11 bases. The CDR3 contains 15 residues. Trimming cost V 5 bases and J 10 bases; bases outside gene matches: 10. Germline CDR1 reads MDHEN; CDR2 reads SYDVKM.

The rearrangement links TRBV2 to TRBJ1-1; D remains unclear. Trimming removed 7 bases from V and 1 base from J, with 13 bases in between. Germline assignment: CDR1 SNHLY and CDR2 FYNNEI. CDR3 size: 14 residues. The CDR3 region has the DNA TGTGCCAGCATCCCTGTGGTCGGGAACACTGAAGCTTTCTTT. Its protein is CASIPVVGNTEAFF.

This chain uses TRBV12-3 or TRBV12-4 with TRBJ2-7, with 7 bases lining up with TRBD2. Trimming at V came to 3 bases and at J to 6 bases, leaving 11 bases not matched to a gene. The CDR3 has 15 residues. CDR3: CASSFGGTIGVEQYF. The CDR3 DNA reads as TGTGCCAGCAGTTTTGGGGGGACTATTGGTGTCGAGCAGTACTTC.

This clonotype occurred once. The chain has TRBV9 and TRBJ2-3; tentatively, D is TRBD1 or TRBD2 (5 bases each). V lost 4 bases and J lost 2, with 20 bases in between. The CDR3 runs 17 residues. The germline CDR1 and CDR2 sequences are SGDLS and YYNGEE. The CDR3 sequence is CASSPRGPGTITDTQYF. The CDR3 DNA reads TGTGCCAGCAGCCCGAGAGGTCCAGGGACCATCACAGATACGCAGTATTTT.

This clonotype has only a few counts. The rearrangement uses TRBV12-3 or TRBV12-4 and TRBJ2-1; 9 bases fit TRBD2. The V segment lost 6 bases and the J segment 8 bases; nucleotides outside the gene matches: 11. The length of the CDR3 is 15 residues. Here the CDR3 DNA reads TGTGCCAGCAGCCGATTAGCGGGAGCTTCGGATGAGCAGTTCTTC. Protein product: CASSRLAGASDEQFF.

At least ten counts were recorded for this clonotype. This sequence joins TRBV5-1 and TRBJ1-2; 11 bases agree with TRBD1. V dropped 4 bases and J dropped 1; count of bases not matched to a gene: 6. In germline, CDR1 is SGHRS, CDR2 YFSETQ. The CDR3 covers 16 residues. The CDR3 is CASSHGTGGFNYGYTF. CDR3 nucleotides: TGCGCCAGCAGCCACGGGACAGGGGGATTTAACTATGGCTACACCTTC.

This clonotype came up a few times. This chain connects TRBV7-9 to TRBJ2-5; TRBD1 is a possible D gene (5 bases). Germline CDR1 SEHNR, CDR2 FQNEAQ (reference sequence). Trimming removed 1 base at V and 3 bases at J, with 18 bases between. The CDR3 covers 17 residues. The CDR3 loop reads CASSLVWGQGSKETQYF. CDR3 bases: TGTGCCAGCAGCTTAGTCTGGGGCCAGGGCAGTAAAGAGACCCAGTACTTC.

V and J are TRBV6-5 and TRBJ1-1; D is possibly TRBD1 (5 bases). V lost 6 bases, J lost 5 bases, and 10 bases lay in between. The germline CDR1 and CDR2 sequences are MNHEY and SVGAGI. This CDR3 is 12 amino acids long. The CDR3 region is CASRSGKTEAFF. CDR3 DNA sequence: TGTGCCAGCAGGTCAGGGAAAACTGAAGCTTTCTTT.

The V and J genes are TRBV20-1 and TRBJ1-1, with D tentatively TRBD1 (6 bases). V shed 4 bases and J shed 4 bases, with 13 bases lying between them. The CDR3 runs 13 residues. Germline V gene data show CDR1 as DFQATT and CDR2 as SNEGSKA (reference sequence). CDR3 in amino acids: CSAMQGQGTEAFF. The CDR3 DNA sequence: TGCAGTGCTATGCAGGGGCAAGGCACTGAAGCTTTCTTT.

This clonotype was observed a handful of times. This chain uses TRBV12-3 or TRBV12-4 with TRBJ2-2; D gene unclear. Trimming took off 5 bases at V and 8 bases at J, with 15 bases between the two ends. CDR3 size: 14 residues. The CDR3 sequence is CASSPDVVAGELFF. CDR3 bases: TGTGCCAGCAGTCCAGACGTGGTTGCGGGGGAGCTGTTTTTT.

The table lists this clonotype with a few counts. The V and J genes are TRBV5-5 and TRBJ2-1; tentatively, D is TRBD1 (6 bases). This CDR3 has 16 residues. Germline V CDR1 and CDR2: SGHKS, YYEKEE (reference sequence). V lost 0 bases, J lost 7 bases, and 17 bases lay in between. The CDR3 protein is CASSLALVTGGNEQFF. The DNA for the CDR3 is TGTGCCAGCAGCTTGGCCCTTGTGACAGGTGGAAATGAGCAGTTCTTC.

This clonotype has just a few counts. This rearrangement joins TRBV4-1 to TRBJ2-7; TRBD1 or TRBD2 may be the D gene (5 bases each). V lost 3 bases, J lost 6 bases, and 24 bases lay in between. The CDR3 spans 17 residues. Germline V gives CDR1 MGHRA, CDR2 YSYEKL. Written as DNA, the CDR3 is TGCGCCAGCAGCCATGCTGAGGGGTTCCGAAAAGGGATCGAGCAGTACGTC. Its translation: CASSHAEGFRKGIEQYV.

This clonotype was seen repeatedly, ten times or more. This chain uses TRBV5-1 with TRBJ2-1; the D is unclear. This CDR3 is 15 amino acids long. V gave up 4 bases and J gave up 0 bases, with 11 bases separating them. Germline assignment: CDR1 SGHRS and CDR2 YFSETQ. CDR3 sequence reads: CASSATTSSYNEQFF. In nucleotides, the CDR3 is TGCGCCAGCAGCGCTACTACGAGCTCCTACAATGAGCAGTTCTTC.